One and the same sample provided the 3 T cell receptor beta chains below, sequenced in a study of identifying expanded T cells in peripheral blood. Data came from immunoSEQ multiplex PCR; TCRdb stores just in-frame clones and leaves some out. The sample has about 84,000 clones; 70% to 90% are singletons. Sequencing used blood. The receptors stem from a person aged 18-70 years in good health.

The J gene is TRBJ1-1, the V gene TRBV19; 8 bases fit TRBD1. The germline V gene has CDR1 LNHDA and CDR2 SQIVND (reference sequence). The CDR3 loop spans 15 amino acids. The V and J ends lost 6 bases and 4 bases, in that order; junction bases with no gene match: 10. For the CDR3, the DNA is TGTGCCAGTAGGGAGTGGCAGGGGGCGATCACTGAAGCTTTCTTT. Its translation is CASREWQGAITEAFF.

This chain links TRBV5-5 with TRBJ1-2, with a possible D match to TRBD1 (5 bases). From germline, CDR1 is SGHKS and CDR2 YYEKEE (reference sequence). Trimming removed 7 bases at V and 6 bases at J, with 16 bases between. The CDR3 spans 13 residues. In nucleotides, the CDR3 is TGTGCCAGCGGGATAGGACAAAAAAATGGCTACACCTTC. Its protein is CASGIGQKNGYTF.

The CDR3 protein is CASSYRDTPNAGFF. Here the CDR3 DNA reads TGTGCCAGCAGCTACCGGGACACTCCAAATGCGGGGTTCTTC. This chain uses TRBV6-5 with TRBJ2-1, with a tentative D call TRBD1 (6 bases). V was cut by 6 bases and J by 15 bases, with 24 bases left in between. The CDR3 is 14 residues long. Germline lookup yields CDR1 MNHEY and CDR2 SVGAGI.